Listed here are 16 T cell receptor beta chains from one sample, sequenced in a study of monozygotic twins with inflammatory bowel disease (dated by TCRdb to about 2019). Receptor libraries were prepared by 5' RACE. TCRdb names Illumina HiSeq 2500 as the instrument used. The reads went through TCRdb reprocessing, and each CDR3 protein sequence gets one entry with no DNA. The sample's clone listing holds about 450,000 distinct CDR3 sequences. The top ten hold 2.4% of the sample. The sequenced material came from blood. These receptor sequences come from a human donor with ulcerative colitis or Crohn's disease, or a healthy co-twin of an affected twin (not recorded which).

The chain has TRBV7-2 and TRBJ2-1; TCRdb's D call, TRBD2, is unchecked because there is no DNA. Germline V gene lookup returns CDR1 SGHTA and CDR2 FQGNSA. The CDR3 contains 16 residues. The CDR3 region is CASSSGGLAGNNEQFF.

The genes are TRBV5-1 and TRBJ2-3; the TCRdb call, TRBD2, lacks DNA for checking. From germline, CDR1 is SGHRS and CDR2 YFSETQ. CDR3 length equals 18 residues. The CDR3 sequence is CASSTQPSMTSHTDTQYF.

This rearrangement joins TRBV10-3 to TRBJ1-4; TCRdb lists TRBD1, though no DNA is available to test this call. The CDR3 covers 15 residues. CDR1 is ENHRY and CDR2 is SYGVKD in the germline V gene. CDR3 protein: CAISEGGSTNEKLFF.

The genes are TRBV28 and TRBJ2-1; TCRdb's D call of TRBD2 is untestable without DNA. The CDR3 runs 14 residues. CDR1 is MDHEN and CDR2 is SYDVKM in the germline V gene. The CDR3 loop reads CASTHEGGRNEQFF.

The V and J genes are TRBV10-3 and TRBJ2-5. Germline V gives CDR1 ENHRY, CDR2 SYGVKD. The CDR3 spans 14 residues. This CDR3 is CAISESNNQETQYF.

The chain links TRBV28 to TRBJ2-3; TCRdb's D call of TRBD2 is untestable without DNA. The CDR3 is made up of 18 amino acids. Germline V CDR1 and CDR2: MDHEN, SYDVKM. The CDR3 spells CASSQMGLAGLYTNTQYF.

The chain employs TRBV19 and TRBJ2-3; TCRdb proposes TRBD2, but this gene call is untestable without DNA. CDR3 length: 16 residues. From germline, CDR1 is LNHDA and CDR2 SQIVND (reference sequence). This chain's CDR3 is CASSTPGTSCTDTQYF.

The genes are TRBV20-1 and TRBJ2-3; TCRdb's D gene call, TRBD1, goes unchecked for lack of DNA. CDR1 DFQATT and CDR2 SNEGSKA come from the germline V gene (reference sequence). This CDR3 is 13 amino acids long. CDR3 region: CSARWGSADTQYF.

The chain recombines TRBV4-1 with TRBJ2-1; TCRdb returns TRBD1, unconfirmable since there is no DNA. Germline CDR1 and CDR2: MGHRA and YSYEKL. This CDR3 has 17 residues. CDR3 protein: CASSPHTGTGVKGEQFF.

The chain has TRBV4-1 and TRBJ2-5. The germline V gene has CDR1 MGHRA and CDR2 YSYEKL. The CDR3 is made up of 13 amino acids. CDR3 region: CASSQWLQETQYF.

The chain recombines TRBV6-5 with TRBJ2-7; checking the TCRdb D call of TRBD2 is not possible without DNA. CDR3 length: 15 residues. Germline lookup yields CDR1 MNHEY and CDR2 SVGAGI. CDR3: CASSYWMAGGNEQYF.

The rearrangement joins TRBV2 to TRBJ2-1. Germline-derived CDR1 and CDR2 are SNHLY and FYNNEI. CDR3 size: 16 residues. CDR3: CASSEKALRSYNEQFF.

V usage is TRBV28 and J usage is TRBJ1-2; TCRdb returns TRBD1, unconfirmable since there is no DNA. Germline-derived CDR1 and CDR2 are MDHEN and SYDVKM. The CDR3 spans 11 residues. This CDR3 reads CASSGGFGYTF.

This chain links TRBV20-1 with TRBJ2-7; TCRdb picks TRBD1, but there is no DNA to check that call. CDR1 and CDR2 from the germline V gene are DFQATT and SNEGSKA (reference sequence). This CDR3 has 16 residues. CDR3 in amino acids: CSAARPGQGSGHEQYF.

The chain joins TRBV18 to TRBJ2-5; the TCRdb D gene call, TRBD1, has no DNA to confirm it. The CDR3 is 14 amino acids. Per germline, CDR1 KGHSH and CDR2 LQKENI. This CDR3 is CASSPPVGGETQYF.

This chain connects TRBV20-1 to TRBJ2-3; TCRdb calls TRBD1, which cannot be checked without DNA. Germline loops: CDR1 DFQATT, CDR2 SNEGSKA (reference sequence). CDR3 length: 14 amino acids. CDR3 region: CSAVEQGLSDTQYF.